The 8 T cell receptor beta chains in this list originate from one sample, sequenced in a study of tumor T cells in aggressive B-cell lymphoma. Here immunoSEQ multiplex PCR was the method, and the copy in TCRdb shows in-frame clones only, minus some. The sample holds around 6,100 clones, over 75% seen once. The sequenced sample was tumor tissue. The receptors come from an adult with diffuse large B cell lymphoma. Some clones in this sample may be carry-over from other donors' samples.

The chain is built from TRBV4-3 and TRBJ2-1; TRBD2 aligns across 8 bases. Germline V gives CDR1 LGHNA, CDR2 YSLEER. The V and J ends lost 0 bases and 0 bases, in that order; junction bases with no gene match: 7. This CDR3 region has 18 residues. CDR3 bases: TGCGCCAGCAGCCAAGATGTCGCTAGCGGGTTCTCCTACAATGAGCAGTTCTTC. This translates into CASSQDVASGFSYNEQFF.

The CDR3 nucleotides are TGTGCCAGCAGCTTATACAGTAACTATGGCTACACCTTC. Protein sequence: CASSLYSNYGYTF. The chain uses TRBV11-1 and TRBJ1-2, with unresolved D. This CDR3 has 13 amino acids. Germline lookup yields CDR1 SGHAT and CDR2 FQDESV (reference sequence). V was clipped by 2 bases and J by 1 base, with 5 bases between them.

This chain joins TRBV7-9 and TRBJ1-2; 9 bases map to TRBD1. This CDR3 has 15 amino acids. Germline V CDR1 and CDR2: SEHNR, FQNEAQ (reference sequence). V was clipped by 5 bases and J by 4 bases; unmatched bases: 8. CDR3 sequence: CASSPGTGKIYGYTF. The CDR3, as DNA: TGTGCCAGCAGCCCCGGGACAGGGAAGATCTATGGCTACACCTTC.

The chain has TRBV29-1 and TRBJ1-1; D is possibly TRBD1 (6 bases). The germline V gene encodes CDR1 SQVTM and CDR2 ANQGSEA. The CDR3 totals 11 residues. V lost 5 bases and J lost 6, with 10 bases in between. CDR3 amino acids: CSVNRVAEAFF. The CDR3 nucleotides are TGCAGCGTTAACAGGGTTGCTGAAGCTTTCTTT. The full variable domain, in which reference TRBV29-1 and TRBJ1-1 provide the parts outside the CDR3, is SAVISQKPSRDICQRGTSLTIQCQVDSQVTMMFWYRQQPGQSLTLIATANQGSEATYESGFVIDKFPISRPNLTFSTLTVSNMSPEDSSIYLCSVNRVAEAFFGQGTRLTVV.

The chain employs TRBV30 and TRBJ2-1, with D perhaps matching TRBD1 (6 bases). Germline lookup yields CDR1 GTSNPN and CDR2 SVGIG (reference sequence). With 4 bases removed from V and 8 bases from J, the gap between germline ends came to 15 bases. The length of the CDR3 is 13 residues. The CDR3 region is CAWTPGGGHEQFF. The CDR3 region has the DNA TGTGCCTGGACCCCCGGTGGGGGCCATGAGCAGTTCTTC.

This clone has a single count. The chain recombines TRBV29-1 with TRBJ1-6; TRBD1 agrees at 7 bases. This CDR3 is built from 12 residues. The germline gives CDR1 SQVTM, CDR2 ANQGSEA. J was trimmed by 7 bases and V by 7 bases; bases with no gene match: 4. CDR3 nucleotides: TGCAGCGCCGGGACAGACAATTCACCCCTCCACTTT. Translation: CSAGTDNSPLHF.

The chain is built from TRBV30 and TRBJ2-2, with 14 bases identical to TRBD2. The CDR3 spans 14 residues. Germline loops: CDR1 GTSNPN, CDR2 SVGIG (reference sequence). Trimming cost V 5 bases and J 7 bases; bases outside gene matches: 3. The CDR3 DNA reads TGTGCCTGGGGACTAGCGGGAGGAGGCGGGGAGCTGTTTTTT. Protein product: CAWGLAGGGGELFF.

The chain joins TRBV5-4 to TRBJ1-2; a weak D match, TRBD1 (5 bases). Germline assignment: CDR1 SGHNT and CDR2 YYREEE (reference sequence). The CDR3 is 13 amino acids. V lost 2 bases and J 10 bases, leaving 15 bases between the germline ends. The CDR3 reads CASSLRDSKAYTF. The CDR3 nucleotides read TGTGCCAGCAGCTTACGGGACTCCAAGGCCTACACCTTC. Filled out from reference TRBV5-4 and TRBJ1-2, the complete variable domain reads ETGVTQSPTHLIKTRGQQVTLRCSSQSGHNTVSWYQQALGQGPQFIFQYYREEENGRGNFPPRFSGLQFPNYSSELNVNALELDDSALYLCASSLRDSKAYTFGSGTRLTVV.